Reported below is one T cell receptor beta chain. CDR1 MNHNS and CDR2 SASEGT come from the germline V gene. This CDR3 has 15 residues. Trimming took 5 bases from V and 3 from J; bases not matched to a gene: 9. The PCR contained 60 Vbeta and 13 Jbeta primers. This table comes from immunoSEQ multiplex PCR, and its TCRdb copy is limited to in-frame clones, with some not included. This sample has about 170,000 clones, with just over 75% found just once. The data belong to a study of cytomegalovirus exposure and HLA in healthy donors. The chain couples TRBV6-1 to TRBJ1-2; TRBD1 matches 7 bases. The source material was PBMCs. This TCR was sampled from a woman in her twenties or thirties in good health and CMV-seropositive. CDR3 in DNA: TGTGCCAGCAGTACAACTATTACAGGGGACTATGGCTACACCTTC. This translates into CASSTTITGDYGYTF.